These 18 T cell receptor beta chains were all obtained from the same sample, sequenced in a study of shared clonotypes between healthy human individuals. Clones were sequenced by immunoSEQ multiplex PCR, and TCRdb holds only the in-frame ones, with some missing. The data hold some 1 million clones, with around 74% observed a single time. The sample taken for sequencing was memory CD4+ T cells sorted from blood. The subset denotes: CD45RA-negative fraction. These receptors came from a man aged 18 to 29 in good health.

The chain is built from TRBV10-3 and TRBJ1-1; no definite D call. The V end was cut by 0 bases, the J end by 1 base, with 9 bases between. Germline CDR1 reads ENHRY; CDR2 reads SYGVKD. The CDR3 contains 15 residues. For the CDR3, the DNA is TGTGCCATCAGTGAGTCGGGCAGGAGGAACACTGAAGCTTTCTTT. Translation gives CAISESGRRNTEAFF.

This clone was seen a few times. The chain couples TRBV7-8 to TRBJ2-2; 8 bases match TRBD1. The germline CDR1 and CDR2 sequences are SGHVS and FQNEAQ. The CDR3 extends over 14 amino acids. The junction had 2 bases not matched to a gene; V was cut back by 4 bases and J by 4 bases. The CDR3 DNA sequence: TGTGCCAGCAGCTCGGACAGGGCCACCGGGGAGCTGTTTTTT. It yields the protein CASSSDRATGELFF.

The count of this clone is one. The chain joins TRBV2 to TRBJ1-2, with 8 bases lining up with TRBD1. Losses at the gene ends were 6 bases for V and 0 bases for J; bases not matched to a gene: 3. CDR3 length equals 14 residues. The V gene's germline CDR1 is SNHLY and CDR2 FYNNEI. The CDR3 DNA follows: TGTGCCAGCAGGGGGACAGGATCTAACTATGGCTACACCTTC. Translated, it gives CASRGTGSNYGYTF.

As regards this clone: The same CDR3 arises from other DNA sequences in this sample as well. V usage is TRBV6-6 and J usage is TRBJ2-7; no definite D call. Germline CDR1 reads MNHNY; CDR2 reads SVGAGI (reference sequence). CDR3 length: 12 amino acids. Deletions cut 0 bases from V and 6 bases from J, with 6 bases between. Here the CDR3 reads CASSYSGFEQYF. The CDR3 DNA follows: TGTGCCAGCAGTTACTCAGGGTTCGAGCAGTACTTC.

The V and J genes are TRBV9 and TRBJ2-1; 14 nucleotides line up with TRBD2. The germline V gene has CDR1 SGDLS and CDR2 YYNGEE. The CDR3 sequence is 16 residues long. V lost 3 bases to trimming and J lost 8 bases; unmatched junction nucleotides: 7. DNA of the CDR3: TGTGCCAGCAGCGCCGGGACTAGCGGGGGATGGGATGAGCAGTTCTTC. Amino acid sequence: CASSAGTSGGWDEQFF. The whole variable domain, remainder taken from reference TRBV9 and TRBJ2-1, is DSGVTQTPKHLITATGQRVTLRCSPRSGDLSVYWYQQSLDQGLQFLIQYYNGEERAKGNILERFSAQQFPDLHSELNLSSLELGDSALYFCASSAGTSGGWDEQFFGPGTRLTVL.

This chain connects TRBV14 to TRBJ2-1, with D maybe TRBD2 (5 bases). There are 15 residues in the CDR3. Trimming took off 0 bases at V and 9 bases at J, with 15 bases between the two ends. CDR1 is SGHDN, CDR2 FVKESK, per germline. The CDR3 DNA follows: TGTGCCAGCAGCCAAGAGGCGGGCTACTGGAGTGAGCAGTTCTTC. Protein sequence: CASSQEAGYWSEQFF. The whole variable domain, filled in from reference TRBV14 and TRBJ2-1, reads EAGVTQFPSHSVIEKGQTVTLRCDPISGHDNLYWYRRVMGKEIKFLLHFVKESKQDESGMPNNRFLAERTGGTYSTLKVQPAELEDSGVYFCASSQEAGYWSEQFFGPGTRLTVL.

J is TRBJ1-1 and V is TRBV12-5, with D perhaps TRBD1 (6 bases). Germline values: CDR1 LGHNT, CDR2 FRNRAP. There are 19 residues in the CDR3. Trimming pared 0 bases from V and 3 bases from J, leaving 23 bases between. The CDR3, as DNA: TGTGCTAGTGGTTTGGTACTAAGCAGGGGAGGAATTTCGGACACTGAAGCTTTCTTT. Residues: CASGLVLSRGGISDTEAFF. The entire variable domain, with the rest obtained from reference TRBV12-5 and TRBJ1-1, is as follows: DARVTQTPRHKVTEMGQEVTMRCQPILGHNTVFWYRQTMMQGLELLAYFRNRAPLDDSGMPKDRFSAEMPDATLATLKIQPSEPRDSAVYFCASGLVLSRGGISDTEAFFGQGTRLTVV.

This sequence joins TRBV11-2 and TRBJ1-4; D gene ambiguous. This CDR3 has 11 amino acids. CDR1 and CDR2 (germline): SGHAT, FQNNGV. V shed 6 bases and J shed 5 bases, with 4 bases lying between them. CDR3 DNA sequence: TGTGCCAGCAGTCCGAATGAAAAACTGTTTTTT. It yields the protein CASSPNEKLFF.

A single count supports this clone. The chain links TRBV29-1 to TRBJ2-7; perhaps TRBD2 as D (6 bases). There are 13 residues in the CDR3. From germline, CDR1 is SQVTM and CDR2 ANQGSEA. Trimming shortened V by 6 bases and J by 2 bases, and 14 bases separated the two germline ends. The CDR3 sequence: CSVPSSGPYEQYF. The DNA for the CDR3 is TGCAGCGTCCCCTCCAGCGGGCCCTACGAGCAGTACTTC.

J is TRBJ1-1 and V is TRBV6-5; the D gene is possibly TRBD1 (5 bases). This CDR3 is 15 amino acids long. Trimming left V 2 bases short and J 1 base short, with 11 bases between. Germline V lookup: CDR1 MNHEY, CDR2 SVGAGI. In DNA form, the CDR3 reads TGTGCCAGCAGTTACACGACAGAGGGGAACACTGAAGCTTTCTTT. This encodes CASSYTTEGNTEAFF.

This clone was detected once. The chain links TRBV11-2 to TRBJ2-3; tentatively, D is TRBD1 or TRBD2 (5 bases each). Between the trimmed V and J ends, which lost 1 base and 2 bases, there was a span of 10 bases. The CDR3 is made up of 15 amino acids. Germline CDR1 and CDR2: SGHAT and FQNNGV. CDR3 DNA: TGTGCCAGCAGCTTAGGGCAGGGACCCACAGATACGCAGTATTTT. Amino acids: CASSLGQGPTDTQYF. Supplemented by reference TRBV11-2 and TRBJ2-3, the full variable domain reads EAGVAQSPRYKIIEKRQSVAFWCNPISGHATLYWYQQILGQGPKLLIQFQNNGVVDDSQLPKDRFSAERLKGVDSTLKIQPAKLEDSAVYLCASSLGQGPTDTQYFGPGTRLTVL.

The rearrangement uses TRBV4-1 and TRBJ1-3; 9 bases fit TRBD1. The CDR3 sequence is 14 residues long. Germline V CDR1 and CDR2: MGHRA, YSYEKL. The trim removed 6 bases at V and 4 bases at J, leaving 4 bases unmatched. Here the CDR3 reads CASSGQGHGNTIYF. Written as DNA, the CDR3 is TGCGCCAGCAGTGGACAGGGGCACGGAAACACCATATATTTT.

The chain recombines TRBV30 with TRBJ1-6; D is possibly TRBD1 (5 bases). Trimming pared 4 bases from V and 8 bases from J, leaving 9 bases between. Germline-derived CDR1 and CDR2 are GTSNPN and SVGIG (reference sequence). The CDR3 contains 12 residues. This CDR3 reads CAWTGRDSPLHF. The CDR3 DNA reads TGTGCCTGGACAGGGCGGGATTCACCCCTCCACTTT.

In this sample, this clone turned up a few times. The chain has TRBV6-5 and TRBJ2-2, with 8 positions matching TRBD2. The ends lost 1 base at V and 0 bases at J; junction bases unmatched: 1. The CDR3 extends over 16 amino acids. CDR1 is MNHEY, CDR2 SVGAGI, per germline. For the CDR3, the DNA is TGTGCCAGCAGTTACTTACTAGCGGCGAACACCGGGGAGCTGTTTTTT. Translation gives CASSYLLAANTGELFF.

The chain employs TRBV7-3 and TRBJ1-3; D unresolved. V was shortened by 5 bases and J by 0 bases, with 11 bases between the two germline ends. Per germline, CDR1 SGHTA and CDR2 FQGTGA. The CDR3 extends over 15 amino acids. The CDR3 spells CASSPDGYSGNTIYF. CDR3 bases: TGTGCCAGCAGCCCGGACGGATACTCTGGAAACACCATATATTTT.

The chain joins TRBV7-2 to TRBJ2-6; TRBD1 agrees at 9 bases. Germline assignment: CDR1 SGHTA and CDR2 FQGNSA. The CDR3 spans 17 residues. The ends lost 8 bases at V and 0 bases at J; junction bases unmatched: 8. The CDR3 nucleotides are TGTGCCAGCGGCGGGACAGGGTTTCGCTCTGGGGCCAACGTCCTGACTTTC. It specifies CASGGTGFRSGANVLTF.

The chain employs TRBV2 and TRBJ2-3; no firm D call. V was clipped by 4 bases and J by 0 bases, with 17 bases between them. The CDR3 totals 17 residues. Per the germline V gene, CDR1 is SNHLY and CDR2 is FYNNEI. CDR3 amino acids: CASSVGGSRTSTDTQYF. In nucleotides, the CDR3 is TGTGCCAGCAGTGTAGGCGGCAGTCGAACTAGCACAGATACGCAGTATTTT. Drawing the rest from reference TRBV2 and TRBJ2-3, the complete variable domain is EPEVTQTPSHQVTQMGQEVILRCVPISNHLYFYWYRQILGQKVEFLVSFYNNEISEKSEIFDDQFSVERPDGSNFTLKIRSTKLEDSAMYFCASSVGGSRTSTDTQYFGPGTRLTVL.

A few counts support this clone. The chain recombines TRBV10-2 with TRBJ1-5, with TRBD1 matching 7 bases. The CDR3 covers 13 residues. V dropped 6 bases and J dropped 4; count of bases not matched to a gene: 3. In germline, CDR1 is WSHSY, CDR2 SAAADI. The CDR3 protein is CASSGQENQPQHF. CDR3 nucleotide sequence: TGCGCCAGCAGCGGACAGGAGAATCAGCCCCAGCATTTT.